These T cell receptor beta chains were read from a single sample in a study of blood T cells in healthy people across ages. TCRdb re-analysed the 5' RACE reads in MiXCR, keeping a single row per CDR3 protein. There are about 1.5 million distinct CDR3 sequences in the sample; roughly 43% occur only once, and 4% lies in the top ten. The sample taken for sequencing was blood. Every receptor here comes from a woman between 18 and 29 years old in good health. The CDR3 runs from the conserved cysteine through the conserved F or W. D genes are given only for firm matches. Size tells how often a clone was seen (once, few, many) or the class of an expanded clone, and some rows leave it out.

size | J | D | V | DNA | CDR3
. | TRBJ2-1 | TRBD2 | TRBV30 | TGTGCCTGGAGTAGCGGGAGTCGTGAGCAGTTCTTC | CAWSSGSREQFF
few | TRBJ1-2 | TRBD1 | TRBV10-3 | TGTGCCATCAGTGCCCTACTTGCCGGGACAGGGTATGGCTACACCTTC | CAISALLAGTGYGYTF
. | TRBJ1-1 | . | TRBV2 | TGTGCCAGCAGTGAAGACGCAGTCATGAACACTGAAGCTTTCTTT | CASSEDAVMNTEAFF
. | TRBJ2-5 | . | TRBV6-1 | TGTGCCAGCAGGGGCCCTGCCCAAGAGACCCAGTACTTC | CASRGPAQETQYF
few | TRBJ2-2 | . | TRBV7-2 | TGTGCTAGCAGCTTAAGTGGGGACCCTTACACCGGGGAGCTGTTTTTT | CASSLSGDPYTGELFF
. | TRBJ1-2 | . | TRBV6-5 | TGTGCCAGCAGATCGCCGGGAGAAGCTAACTATGGCTACACCTTC | CASRSPGEANYGYTF
few | TRBJ1-3 | . | TRBV7-9 | TGTGCCAGCAGCCTAGTCCGCGGCACCATATATTTT | CASSLVRGTIYF
few | TRBJ1-5 | . | TRBV6-1 | TGTGCCAGCAGTGTCGGCAGGGAACAGCCCCAGCATTTT | CASSVGREQPQHF
few | TRBJ2-1 | . | TRBV6-5 | TGTGCCAGCAGTTACGGGAGCAAGGGTGAGCAGTTCTTC | CASSYGSKGEQFF
. | TRBJ2-3 | . | TRBV12-3/TRBV12-4 | TGTGCCAGCAGACCCGGGAGCCGCACAGATACGCAGTATTTT | CASRPGSRTDTQYF
. | TRBJ1-4 | . | TRBV7-9 | TGTGCCAGCAGCTTCTCGGGAATTGGAAAACTGTTTTTT | CASSFSGIGKLFF
. | TRBJ2-1 | . | TRBV20-1 | TGCAGTGTGAGGCTTAGCTCCGACAATGAGCAGTTCTTC | CSVRLSSDNEQFF
. | TRBJ2-3 | . | TRBV6-2/TRBV6-3 | TGTGCCAGCAGTTATCGCAGGACGAGATCAGATACGCAGTATTTT | CASSYRRTRSDTQYF
. | TRBJ2-7 | . | TRBV5-5 | TGTGCCAGCAGCTTGGAATCTAGTTACTCCTACGAGCAGTACTTC | CASSLESSYSYEQYF
. | TRBJ2-5 | . | TRBV20-1 | TGCAGTGCAGCGGCTATCCAAGAGACCCAGTACTTC | CSAAAIQETQYF
few | TRBJ2-3 | . | TRBV6-1 | TGTGCCGCACCCAAGGGGGGCCTCACAGATACGCAGTATTTT | CAAPKGGLTDTQYF
. | TRBJ2-7 | TRBD2 | TRBV4-2 | TGTGCCAGCAGGCGGGAGGTGGCGGCCTACGAGCAGTACTTC | CASRREVAAYEQYF
. | TRBJ1-1 | . | TRBV30 | TGTGCCTGGAGTGTACAGTCGAACACTGAAGCTTTCTTT | CAWSVQSNTEAFF
few | TRBJ2-7 | TRBD1 | TRBV20-1 | TGCAGTGCAATTCTGGGGACAGGGGGTTCCTACGAGCAGTACTTC | CSAILGTGGSYEQYF
. | TRBJ2-1 | . | TRBV4-1 | TGCGCCAGCAGCTTCTTGGGGGATACCTACAATGAGCAGTTCTTC | CASSFLGDTYNEQFF
few | TRBJ2-7 | TRBD2 | TRBV12-3/TRBV12-4 | TGTGCCAGCAGTCCCCAGGGAGGGAGGTTCTACCTCTACGAGCAGTACTTC | CASSPQGGRFYLYEQYF
. | TRBJ2-1 | TRBD2 | TRBV7-8 | TGTGCCAGCAGCTATAGGACTAGCGTGCAAGAGACCCAGTTCTTC | CASSYRTSVQETQFF
. | TRBJ2-3 | . | TRBV7-2 | TGTGCCAGCAGCTACGGACTTCACCACGGCGCAGATACGCAGTATTTT | CASSYGLHHGADTQYF
few | TRBJ2-1 | . | TRBV3-1 | TGTGCCAGCAGCCAAGCTCTAGTAGGGAATGAGCAGTTCTTC | CASSQALVGNEQFF
. | TRBJ2-3 | TRBD1 | TRBV7-2 | TGTGCCAGCAGCACCCGGGACAGGGGTAGCACAGATACGCGGTATTTT | CASSTRDRGSTDTRYF
few | TRBJ2-6 | . | TRBV7-9 | TGTGCCACCCAGTCAGGCTCTGGGGCCAACGTCCTGACTTTC | CATQSGSGANVLTF
. | TRBJ2-3 | . | TRBV29-1 | TGCAGCGTTGGTTCCCTGAGCACAAATACGCAGTATTTT | CSVGSLSTNTQYF
many | TRBJ2-3 | . | TRBV28 | TGTGCCAGCAGTCCACGGAGGGCCGACACAGATACGCAGTATTTT | CASSPRRADTDTQYF
. | TRBJ2-1 | TRBD2 | TRBV19 | TGTGCCGGTAGTCCTGGACTAGCGGGAGGGCCTTTGGTCCATGAGCAGTTCTTC | CAGSPGLAGGPLVHEQFF
. | TRBJ1-1 | TRBD1 | TRBV20-1 | TGCAGTGCTGGAGGGGGCAGGGGGAACACTGAAGCTTTCTTT | CSAGGGRGNTEAFF
. | TRBJ1-2 | . | TRBV2 | TGTGCCAGCAGTGAAGCGGAACGGACTAACTATGGCTACACCTTC | CASSEAERTNYGYTF
. | TRBJ1-5 | . | TRBV7-9 | TGTGCCAGCAGTCGGGACGCCAATCAGCCCCAGCATTTT | CASSRDANQPQHF
. | TRBJ1-1 | . | TRBV7-9 | TGTGCCAGCAGCGGGAACCGGGACACATTTGCAGCTTTCTTT | CASSGNRDTFAAFF
few | TRBJ2-3 | TRBD1 | TRBV29-1 | TGCAGCGTTGGCATGGGACAGGGGGCAGATACGCAGTATTTT | CSVGMGQGADTQYF
few | TRBJ1-2 | . | TRBV4-1 | TGCGCCAGCAGCCAAGGTTACAGAGGCGCAAATGGCTACACCTTC | CASSQGYRGANGYTF
few | TRBJ1-6 | . | TRBV7-8 | TGTGCCAGCAGCTTATCGAGGGGTTTCTATAATTCACCCCTCCACTTT | CASSLSRGFYNSPLHF
. | TRBJ2-6 | . | TRBV12-3/TRBV12-4 | TGTGCCAGCAGGCTAACAGGCTTCCTCTCTGGGGCCAACGTCCTGACTTTC | CASRLTGFLSGANVLTF
. | TRBJ1-6 | . | TRBV12-3/TRBV12-4 | TGTGCCAGCACCCCCAACCATAATTCACCCCTCCACTTT | CASTPNHNSPLHF
. | TRBJ1-1 | . | TRBV7-2 | TGTGCCAGCAGCTCGATAGAGGTCTTGAACACTGAAGCTTTCTTT | CASSSIEVLNTEAFF
. | TRBJ1-4 | . | TRBV27 | TGTGCCAGCAGTAGACAGCCTCATAATGAAAAACTGTTTTTT | CASSRQPHNEKLFF
. | TRBJ1-6 | TRBD1 | TRBV7-9 | TGTGCCAGCAGCCCAACGCGGGACAGCAGCTCCTATAATTCACCCCTCCACTTT | CASSPTRDSSSYNSPLHF
many | TRBJ2-7 | . | TRBV3-1 | TGTGCCAGCAGCCAGACTGCCTACGAGCAGTACTTC | CASSQTAYEQYF
. | TRBJ2-1 | . | TRBV24-1 | TGTGCCACCAGTGTGGGGCAGCGCCTATACAATGAGCAGTTCTTC | CATSVGQRLYNEQFF
. | TRBJ2-7 | . | TRBV5-1 | TGCGCCAGCAGCTTGGCCATCGGGGGGCTCTACGAGCAGTACTTC | CASSLAIGGLYEQYF